The 19 T cell receptor beta chains listed next were all sequenced from one sample in a study of PD-1 blockade in mismatch repair-deficient tumors. Method: immunoSEQ multiplex PCR; TCRdb's copy keeps in-frame clones and lacks some. Among 130,000 or so clones, 86% were seen once, and the ten largest hold roughly 14%. The source was peripheral blood, collected 44 weeks after starting pembrolizumab. The receptors derive from an adult with mismatch repair-deficient cancer.

This chain uses TRBV6-6 with TRBJ1-2; 8 bases map to TRBD1. This CDR3 region has 16 residues. Trimming took 0 bases from V and 4 from J; bases not matched to a gene: 7. Germline CDR1 is MNHNY and CDR2 is SVGAGI (reference sequence). CDR3: CASSYSRSDRGYGYTF. In nucleotides, the CDR3 is TGTGCCAGCAGTTACTCGAGATCAGACAGGGGCTATGGCTACACCTTC.

V gene TRBV7-9 combines with J gene TRBJ2-7; 8 bases fit TRBD1. CDR3 size: 16 residues. Germline CDR1 reads SEHNR; CDR2 reads FQNEAQ (reference sequence). V trimming: 0 bases; J trimming: 2 bases; junction bases outside the gene matches: 6. The CDR3 DNA reads TGTGCCAGCAGCTTAGCCTTAGACAGGGGAACCTACGAGCAGTACTTC. Its protein product is CASSLALDRGTYEQYF.

CDR3 coding DNA: TGCAGCGTTGAAATCGGACTAGTCGGCACAGATACGCAGTATTTT. This encodes CSVEIGLVGTDTQYF. The chain couples TRBV29-1 to TRBJ2-3; 7 bases line up with TRBD2. The CDR3 contains 15 residues. Germline V gives CDR1 SQVTM, CDR2 ANQGSEA. The V segment lost 2 bases and the J segment 1 base; nucleotides outside the gene matches: 6.

This clone showed up just once. This rearrangement joins TRBV7-2 to TRBJ2-1, with unresolved D. This CDR3 has 15 residues. Germline V gene sequence: CDR1 SGHTA, CDR2 FQGNSA. V dropped 1 base and J dropped 1 base, with 8 bases sitting between them. The CDR3 sequence is CASSLVKGSYNEQFF. In DNA form, the CDR3 reads TGTGCCAGCAGCTTAGTTAAGGGATCCTACAATGAGCAGTTCTTC.

CDR3 sequence reads: CASSLWQGSSYEQYF. The CDR3 DNA sequence: TGTGCCAGCAGTTTATGGCAGGGTAGCTCCTACGAGCAGTACTTC. The chain combines TRBV28 with TRBJ2-7; D perhaps matches TRBD1 (5 bases). Germline values: CDR1 MDHEN, CDR2 SYDVKM. The CDR3 is 15 amino acids. Trimming took off 0 bases at V and 0 bases at J, with 9 bases between the two ends. Full variable domain (outside the CDR3, taken from reference TRBV28 and TRBJ2-7): DVKVTQSSRYLVKRTGEKVFLECVQDMDHENMFWYRQDPGLGLRLIYFSYDVKMKEKGDIPEGYSVSREKKERFSLILESASTNQTSMYLCASSLWQGSSYEQYFGPGTRLTVT.

The chain employs TRBV5-8 and TRBJ2-3; weak D call: TRBD2 (5 bases). The CDR3 runs to 14 residues. V dropped 6 bases and J dropped 3 bases, with 14 bases sitting between them. Per the germline V gene, CDR1 is SGHTS and CDR2 is YDEGEE. CDR3 amino acids: CASNLQLGTDTQYF. The CDR3 DNA is TGTGCCAGCAATTTACAACTAGGGACAGATACGCAGTATTTT.

The chain is built from TRBV11-2 and TRBJ2-2; D might be TRBD1 (6 bases). V was shortened by 5 bases and J by 4 bases, with 14 bases between the two germline ends. CDR1 and CDR2 (germline): SGHAT, FQNNGV. The CDR3 is 15 amino acids. The DNA for the CDR3 is TGTGCCAGCAGCGAGTACGGACAGACCACCGGGGAGCTGTTTTTT. Translated, it gives CASSEYGQTTGELFF.

This chain uses TRBV6-6 with TRBJ2-2; D may correspond to TRBD1 or TRBD2 (6 bases each). The CDR3 spans 16 residues. Germline V gives CDR1 MNHNY, CDR2 SVGAGI (reference sequence). V dropped 2 bases and J dropped 2 bases, with 12 bases sitting between them. CDR3 in DNA: TGTGCCAGCAGTTACGGGGGCGGGACAAACACCGGGGAGCTGTTTTTT. This encodes CASSYGGGTNTGELFF.

This sequence joins TRBV5-4 and TRBJ2-2; no firm D call. The CDR3 covers 15 residues. V lost 1 base, J lost 4 bases, and 11 bases lay in between. Germline CDR1 is SGHNT and CDR2 is YYREEE (reference sequence). CDR3 residues: CASSLTLTVTGELFF. The CDR3 DNA reads TGTGCCAGCAGCTTGACTCTCACAGTCACCGGGGAGCTGTTTTTT.

The J gene is TRBJ2-1, the V gene TRBV5-4; possibly TRBD1 or TRBD2 for D (5 bases each). There are 16 residues in the CDR3. Germline CDR1 reads SGHNT; CDR2 reads YYREEE (reference sequence). Trimming took off 3 bases at V and 3 bases at J, with 16 bases between the two ends. This CDR3 reads CASSSKHRDHYNEQFF. DNA of the CDR3: TGTGCCAGCAGCTCCAAACACCGGGACCACTACAATGAGCAGTTCTTC.

The V and J genes are TRBV19 and TRBJ2-7; TRBD2 matches at 7 bases. This CDR3 spans 15 amino acids. Losses at the gene ends were 5 bases for V and 6 bases for J; bases not matched to a gene: 13. Germline CDR1 and CDR2: LNHDA and SQIVND (reference sequence). CDR3 nucleotide sequence: TGTGCCAGTAGTGCCAAAACAGGACTAGTTCCCGAGCAGTACTTC. It codes for CASSAKTGLVPEQYF. Full variable domain (outside the CDR3, taken from reference TRBV19 and TRBJ2-7): DGGITQSPKYLFRKEGQNVTLSCEQNLNHDAMYWYRQDPGQGLRLIYYSQIVNDFQKGDIAEGYSVSREKKESFPLTVTSAQKNPTAFYLCASSAKTGLVPEQYFGPGTRLTVT.

The chain has TRBV19 and TRBJ1-3; maybe TRBD1 (5 bases). The ends were cut back, 3 bases at V and 0 bases at J, with 6 bases in the middle. CDR3 size: 14 residues. In germline, CDR1 is LNHDA, CDR2 SQIVND (reference sequence). CDR3 DNA: TGTGCCAGTAGTATTGGGGGCTCTGGAAACACCATATATTTT. Protein: CASSIGGSGNTIYF. The full variable domain, completed using reference TRBV19 and TRBJ1-3, is DGGITQSPKYLFRKEGQNVTLSCEQNLNHDAMYWYRQDPGQGLRLIYYSQIVNDFQKGDIAEGYSVSREKKESFPLTVTSAQKNPTAFYLCASSIGGSGNTIYFGEGSWLTVV.

The V gene is TRBV29-1, the J gene TRBJ2-5; 14 positions match TRBD2. V lost 6 bases to trimming and J lost 1 base; unmatched junction nucleotides: 4. The germline V gene has CDR1 SQVTM and CDR2 ANQGSEA. This CDR3 has 15 amino acids. The CDR3 loop is CSVSGLAGGQETQYF. For the CDR3, the DNA is TGCAGCGTCTCAGGACTAGCGGGAGGCCAAGAGACCCAGTACTTC.

This rearrangement joins TRBV2 to TRBJ2-7, with TRBD1 as a possible D gene (8 bases). Trimming removed 7 bases from V and 1 base from J, with 20 bases in between. Looked up from germline, CDR1 is SNHLY and CDR2 is FYNNEI. This CDR3 is built from 16 residues. Here the CDR3 DNA reads TGTGCCAGCAACGAGCTCAGGGGGCGGGAGTCCTACGAGCAGTACTTC. This translates into CASNELRGRESYEQYF. Full variable domain (outside the CDR3, taken from reference TRBV2 and TRBJ2-7): EPEVTQTPSHQVTQMGQEVILRCVPISNHLYFYWYRQILGQKVEFLVSFYNNEISEKSEIFDDQFSVERPDGSNFTLKIRSTKLEDSAMYFCASNELRGRESYEQYFGPGTRLTVT.

This clone was counted once. Its ends do not fully match the called genes, so a read error is possible. The chain is built from TRBV11-2 and TRBJ2-7, with D possibly matching TRBD1 (6 bases). Germline lookup yields CDR1 SGHAT and CDR2 FQNNGV. The length of the CDR3 is 12 residues. CDR3 region: CASSSLTGPGNF. CDR3 nucleotides: TGTGCCAGCAGCTCCCTGACAGGCCCGGGGAACTTC.

This clone was recorded at least ten times. J is TRBJ2-5 and V is TRBV5-6, with 7 nucleotides matching TRBD2. Germline values: CDR1 SGHDT, CDR2 YYEEEE. CDR3 length equals 16 residues. V shed 4 bases and J 1 base; nucleotides not matched to a gene: 10. The CDR3 bases are TGTGCCAGCAGCCTCGTTGTGGGGGGGGGCCAAGAGACCCAGTACTTC. It yields the protein CASSLVVGGGQETQYF.

CDR3 nucleotide sequence: TGTGCCAGCAGTGAACAGGGGGTGGGCCAAGAGACCCAGTACTTC. It translates to CASSEQGVGQETQYF. The chain has TRBV2 and TRBJ2-5; 7 nucleotides match TRBD1. CDR1 and CDR2 from the germline V gene are SNHLY and FYNNEI. The J segment lost 1 base and the V segment lost 2 bases, leaving 4 bases of the junction unmatched. CDR3 length: 15 residues.

This chain uses TRBV7-3 with TRBJ2-3; 7 positions match TRBD2. CDR1 and CDR2 from the germline V gene are SGHTA and FQGTGA. V gave up 2 bases and J gave up 1 base; unmatched junction bases: 3. This CDR3 spans 15 amino acids. CDR3 sequence: CASSLAGRGTDTQYF. In DNA form, the CDR3 reads TGTGCCAGCAGCTTAGCTGGGAGGGGCACAGATACGCAGTATTTT.

This clone came up once. CDR3 sequence: CASSLGTPGEQFF. DNA for the CDR3: TGTGCCAGCAGCTTAGGGACTCCAGGTGAGCAGTTCTTC. This chain connects TRBV11-2 to TRBJ2-1; D is possibly TRBD2 (5 bases). The V and J ends lost 1 base and 9 bases respectively, with 10 bases between them. The CDR3 spans 13 residues. CDR1 SGHAT and CDR2 FQNNGV come from the germline V gene.